This TCR beta chain was identified in a study of regulatory T cells in long-lasting Graves disease. General study points: Peripheral blood alone, not thyroid tissue, underwent study. Persistent patients had a count of shared public clonotypes (2,741) that exceeded that of new patients (about 870).

Concerning this clonotype itself: Its antigen remains unidentified.

Libraries of TCR beta came from iRepertoire HTBI primers plus Arm-PCR of CDR3 regions. In the original workflow: Gene usage covered 62 TRBV and 11 to 15 TRBJ segments. A single record per CDR3 protein comes from TCRdb applying MiXCR to the multiplex PCR reads. The V and J calls and clone size come from TCRdb's table, not from the authors' own analysis. The sample includes over 300,000 distinct CDR3 sequences, roughly 15% seen only once; the top ten take about 20%. This CDR3 comprises 14 residues. The V and J ends lost 7 bases and 3 bases, in that order; junction bases with no gene match: 6. Germline CDR1 and CDR2: LGHNT and FRNRAP. Time point of the sample: newly diagnosed GD, antithyroid drugs for less than 3 months. The TCR library was prepared using RNA isolated from PBMCs.

The genes are TRBV12-5 and TRBJ2-7; 10 bases are a match to TRBD1. This clonotype originated in a female donor with Graves disease. This specimen consisted of peripheral blood mononuclear cells (PBMCs), obtained at new diagnosis, from a patient treated with antithyroid drugs. The CDR3 protein is CASARRDRGYEQYF. In DNA, the CDR3 is TGTGCTAGTGCCCGTCGGGACAGGGGCTACGAGCAGTACTTC.